These T cell receptor beta chains were read from a single sample in a study of blood T cell repertoires in COVID-19. The assay was immunoSEQ multiplex PCR, and TCRdb's table has in-frame clones only and misses some. The profile shows approximately 71,000 clones, 86% of them singletons. Material for sequencing was peripheral blood. These TCRs come from a man aged 50 to 60 with acute or convalescent COVID-19. Both conserved end residues are part of each CDR3. The D gene is left open where the match is weak. Part of the rows lack a size; the others show once, few, many or a class for expanded clones.

. TRBJ2-1 TRBV9 . TGTGCCAGCAGCGAAGCGGGACAAGGAGGAGATGAGCAGTTCTTC CASSEAGQGGDEQFF
TRBD2 TRBJ2-6 TRBV30 . TGTGCCTGGAGTGGACTAGCGGGGGCATCTGGGGCCAACGTCCTGACTTTC CAWSGLAGASGANVLTF
. TRBJ2-1 TRBV5-1 . TGCGCCAGCAGCTTGGCCGACAGGTCGAATGAGCAGTTCTTC CASSLADRSNEQFF
TRBD2 TRBJ2-1 TRBV11-3 . TGTGCCAGCAGCAAATTGGGCGCGGGAGTACGGAACAATGAGCAGTTCTTC CASSKLGAGVRNNEQFF
. TRBJ1-4 TRBV20-1 . TGCAGTGCTAGTTGGCTGGGCGCCGAAAAACTGTTTTTT CSASWLGAEKLFF
. TRBJ1-5 TRBV12-3/TRBV12-4 . TGTGCCAGCAGTCACGGGACTAATCAGCCCCAGCATTTT CASSHGTNQPQHF
. TRBJ2-5 TRBV30 . TGTGCCTGGAGGCGGGCCCAAGAGACCCAGTACTTC CAWRRAQETQYF
TRBD2 TRBJ2-1 TRBV7-2 . TGTGCCAGCAGCTTAGATGCTAGCGGATTTTACAATGAGCAGTTCTTC CASSLDASGFYNEQFF
. TRBJ1-1 TRBV23-1 . TGCGCCAGCAGTCGATCGTCCAACAGGGAGGGCACTGAAGCTTTCTTT CASSRSSNREGTEAFF
TRBD2 TRBJ2-3 TRBV19 . TGTGCCAGTAGTACTCCGCGGCTAGCGGAGCACACAGATACGCAGTATTTT CASSTPRLAEHTDTQYF
TRBD1 TRBJ1-1 TRBV9 . TGTGCCAGCAGCGAGGACAGGGGTCAAGCTTTCTTT CASSEDRGQAFF
. TRBJ2-7 TRBV7-9 . TGTGCCAGCAGCTTAGCACCAGGGGTTGGGTACGAGCAGTACTTC CASSLAPGVGYEQYF
TRBD1 TRBJ1-2 TRBV18 . TGTGCCAGCTCGGACCGGGACAGGAGATATGGAGGCTACACCTTC CASSDRDRRYGGYTF
TRBD1 TRBJ1-5 TRBV19 once TGTGCCAGTACCCCATTCCCCTCCCGACAGGGCACCAATCAGCCCCAGCATTTT CASTPFPSRQGTNQPQHF
TRBD1 TRBJ1-1 TRBV19 . TGTGCCAGTAGTAACCCTAGGGACAGGGTGAGATCGACTGAAGCTTTCTTT CASSNPRDRVRSTEAFF
. TRBJ2-3 TRBV24-1 . TGTGCCACCAGTGATTCCCTCTTTTCTGATACGCAGTATTTT CATSDSLFSDTQYF
TRBD1 TRBJ2-1 TRBV6-2/TRBV6-3 . TGTGCCAGCAGTTCCCCGAGACAGGGGCCGACCCCTCACAATGAGCAGTTCTTC CASSSPRQGPTPHNEQFF
. TRBJ1-2 TRBV5-1 . TGCGCCAGCAGCTTCCAGGGCTCCGTCTATGGCTACACCTTC CASSFQGSVYGYTF
TRBD1 TRBJ1-1 TRBV9 . TGTGCCAGCAGCCCCCCCCGACAGGGCTACACTGAAGCTTTCTTT CASSPPRQGYTEAFF
. TRBJ2-3 TRBV5-6 . TGTGCCAGCAGCTTGGGGGTTCCGGGAGATACGCAGTATTTT CASSLGVPGDTQYF
. TRBJ2-1 TRBV7-3 . TGTGCCAGCAGCATCGACAATGAGCAGTTCTTC CASSIDNEQFF
TRBD2 TRBJ2-1 TRBV7-3 . TGTGCCAGCAGCTTAACCAGACTAGCGGGAGGGCCGAATGAGCAGTTCTTC CASSLTRLAGGPNEQFF
TRBD2 TRBJ2-5 TRBV29-1 . TGCAGCGTTGAGCCCAGCGGGAAAGAGACCCAGTACTTC CSVEPSGKETQYF
TRBD1 TRBJ2-1 TRBV6-5 . TGTGCCAGCAGCGCCGGGGACAGGGAGAACAATGAGCAGTTCTTC CASSAGDRENNEQFF
TRBD1 TRBJ1-3 TRBV5-8 . TGTGCCAGCAGACGGGACAGCCTCTCTGGAAACACCATATATTTT CASRRDSLSGNTIYF
. TRBJ1-1 TRBV20-1 few TGCAGTGCTAGTTACGCTCCCGAGGGCACTGAAGCTTTCTTT CSASYAPEGTEAFF
. TRBJ2-1 TRBV12-3/TRBV12-4 . TGTGCCAGCAGTTTGGCAGGGAATGAGCAGTTCTTC CASSLAGNEQFF
TRBD1 TRBJ1-3 TRBV30 . TGTGCCTGGAGTGTACGTTTGGGCAGGGGGGATAGAAACACCATATATTTT CAWSVRLGRGDRNTIYF
. TRBJ1-2 TRBV6-6 . TGTGCCAGCAGTCGGGACTTGTATGGCTACACCTTC CASSRDLYGYTF
TRBD1 TRBJ2-7 TRBV27 . TGTGCCAGCAGTTTCCAGGGGGCCCTCTACGAGCAGTACTTC CASSFQGALYEQYF
. TRBJ2-1 TRBV30 . TGTGCCTGGAGTGTACTTGCGGGGGAGCAGTTCTTC CAWSVLAGEQFF
TRBD1 TRBJ2-7 TRBV5-6 . TGTGCCAGCAGCTTTGCCCAGGGGGCTTACGAGCAGTACTTC CASSFAQGAYEQYF
. TRBJ1-1 TRBV29-1 . TGCAGCGTTGAACTTACAGGCGCCTACGACACTGAAGCTTTCTTT CSVELTGAYDTEAFF
. TRBJ2-7 TRBV3-1/TRBV3-2 . TGTGCCAGCAGCCCGACTAGTCACGAGCAGTACTTC CASSPTSHEQYF
TRBD1 TRBJ1-4 TRBV6-5 . TGTGCCAGCATGAGGACAGGGGTACATGAAAAACTGTTTTTT CASMRTGVHEKLFF
. TRBJ2-7 TRBV6-6 . TGTGCCAGCAGACTCCCTAGCACTTCGCCCTACGAGCAGTACTTC CASRLPSTSPYEQYF
. TRBJ2-7 TRBV28 . TGTGCCAGCAGTTTAAAACAGGAAACCTCCTACGAGCAGTACTTC CASSLKQETSYEQYF
TRBD1 TRBJ1-1 TRBV5-1 . TGCGCCAGCAGCTTGCATCGGGACAGTGCAACGGCTGAAGCTTTCTTT CASSLHRDSATAEAFF
. TRBJ1-2 TRBV4-1 . TGCGCCAGCAGCCAAGGGTCCGGATCGGACACCTTTTTAGATTATGGCTACACCTTC CASSQGSGSDTFLDYGYTF
TRBD1 TRBJ2-7 TRBV5-6 . TGTGCCAGCAGCTATCCGGGACAGGATTACGAGCAGTACTTC CASSYPGQDYEQYF
TRBD1 TRBJ1-6 TRBV2 . TGTGCCAGCATGCCAACAGGGGGTAATTCACCCCTCCACTTT CASMPTGGNSPLHF
TRBD2 TRBJ2-1 TRBV5-1 once TGCGCCAGCAGCCCGGGACTAGCGGGAGGATACATTTACAATGAGCAGTTCTTC CASSPGLAGGYIYNEQFF
. TRBJ2-7 TRBV7-9 once TGTGCCAGCATATCATCTAATACCTACGAGCAGTACTTC CASISSNTYEQYF
. TRBJ2-4 TRBV2 once TGTGCCAGCAGTGAACAGGGCCCCAAAAACATTCAGTACTTC CASSEQGPKNIQYF
TRBD2 TRBJ2-3 TRBV7-9 . TGTGCCAGCAGCAAACTAGCGGCGAGCACAGATACGCAGTATTTT CASSKLAASTDTQYF
. TRBJ2-7 TRBV3-1/TRBV3-2 . TGTGCCAGCAGCCAAGATCTTGCACAGAACTACGAGCAGTACTTC CASSQDLAQNYEQYF
. TRBJ1-1 TRBV12-5 . TGTGCTAGTGGTTTGACAGGGAGAACTGAAGCTTTCTTT CASGLTGRTEAFF
. TRBJ1-6 TRBV12-5 . TGTGCTAGTGGTTTCTCGGGGGTGGGGAATTCACCCCTCCACTTT CASGFSGVGNSPLHF
. TRBJ2-7 TRBV5-4 few TGTGCCAGCACCACCGAGACAGGCTACGAGCAGTACTTC CASTTETGYEQYF
. TRBJ1-1 TRBV15 . TGTGCCACCAGCAGAGGCCGTGGGGGGGGTAAAAACACTGAAGCTTTCTTT CATSRGRGGGKNTEAFF
. TRBJ2-7 TRBV27 . TGTGCCAGCAGTTTTGACAGGGGAGGGCAGGAGCAGTACTTC CASSFDRGGQEQYF
. TRBJ2-1 TRBV6-6 . TGTGCCAGCAGTTACATCGGGGGGCAGTTCTTC CASSYIGGQFF
. TRBJ1-1 TRBV27 . TGTGCCAGCAGTTTAGGCAGGGGCTCCACTGAAGCTTTCTTT CASSLGRGSTEAFF
. TRBJ2-7 TRBV5-6 . TGTGCCAGCAGCTTGGGGGCAGGCACCTACGAGCAGTACTTC CASSLGAGTYEQYF
TRBD2 TRBJ2-7 TRBV10-3 . TGTGCCATCACCATGGGAGGGAGCTACGAGCAGTACTTC CAITMGGSYEQYF